Given below is one TCR beta chain in context. This clonotype has a count of ten or more. Its antigen remains undetermined. No much larger clone is present one base from it, and per-base qualities are unavailable. The record originates from a study of CD8 T cells in ankylosing spondylitis (dated by TCRdb to 2016 to 2017). About the investigation overall: To find TCR variants linked to disease, the study profiled T cell receptor beta repertoires in ankylosing spondylitis patients and healthy donors. The whole study cohort included some 100 healthy donors and 25 or so ankylosing spondylitis patients. Peripheral blood was sampled, and synovial fluid was additionally collected from ankylosing spondylitis patients. Study-level results and caveats: The disease-linked clones had a CD8+ phenotype and were found at relatively low frequencies in peripheral blood. A TCR beta motif made up of under ten highly homologous amino acid variants appeared to be characteristic of blood from ankylosing spondylitis patients. The disease-linked clones were reported to be significantly enriched in matched synovial fluid samples from ankylosing spondylitis patients. Some motif variants had previously been reported in the synovial fluid and blood of reactive arthritis patients, which suggests shared mechanisms of disease initiation.

V is cut by 1 base and J by 1 base, and the space between the germline ends is 2 bases. The CDR3 holds 12 amino acids from the cysteine to the phenylalanine. Of the read, only the CDR3 DNA is kept; its 36 bases are in frame from base 1. CDR1 and CDR2, looked up from the germline V gene (reference sequence), are LGHDT and YNNKEL. Sequenced using an Illumina HiSeq 2500. Quantitative 5'-RACE with molecular barcodes was the method used to prepare the TCR beta libraries. As for the authors' bioinformatics: A new computational method, built on a probabilistic model of VDJ rearrangement, was used to identify disease-linked TCR variants. TCRdb trimmed the raw reads at Q25, called clones with MiXCR and kept productive beta chains. Duplicate CDR3 protein sequences are folded into a single record with the most common DNA and genes. TCRdb's processing, not the authors' own work, is the source of the V and J calls. This sample has about 130,000 distinct CDR3 sequences in its table, and around 7.9% of those were observed once. The ten largest clones capture around 12% of the sample.

This TCR was recovered from a female donor with ankylosing spondylitis or in good health (not recorded which). The source material was blood, either unsorted or a sorted T cell fraction (not recorded which). The rearranged chain carries TRBV3-1 and TRBJ2-7; the D gene remains uncertain. In nucleotide form, the sequence is TGTGCCAGCAGCCAAGTTTCCTACGAGCAGTACTTC. Protein translation: CASSQVSYEQYF.